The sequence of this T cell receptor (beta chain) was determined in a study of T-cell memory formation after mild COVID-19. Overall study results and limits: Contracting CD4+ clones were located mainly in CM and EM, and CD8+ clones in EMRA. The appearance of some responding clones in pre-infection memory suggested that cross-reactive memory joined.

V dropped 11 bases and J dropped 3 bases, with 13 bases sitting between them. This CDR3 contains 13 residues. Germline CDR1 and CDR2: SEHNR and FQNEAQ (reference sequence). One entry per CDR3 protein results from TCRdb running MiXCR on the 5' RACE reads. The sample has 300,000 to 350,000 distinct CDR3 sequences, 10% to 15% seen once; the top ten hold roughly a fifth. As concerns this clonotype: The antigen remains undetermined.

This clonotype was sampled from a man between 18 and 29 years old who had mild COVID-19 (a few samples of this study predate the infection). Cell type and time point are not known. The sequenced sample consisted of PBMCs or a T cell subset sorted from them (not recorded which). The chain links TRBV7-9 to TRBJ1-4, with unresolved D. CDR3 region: CASLRSANEKLFF. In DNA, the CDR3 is TGTGCCTCGCTCAGGAGTGCTAATGAAAAACTGTTTTTT.